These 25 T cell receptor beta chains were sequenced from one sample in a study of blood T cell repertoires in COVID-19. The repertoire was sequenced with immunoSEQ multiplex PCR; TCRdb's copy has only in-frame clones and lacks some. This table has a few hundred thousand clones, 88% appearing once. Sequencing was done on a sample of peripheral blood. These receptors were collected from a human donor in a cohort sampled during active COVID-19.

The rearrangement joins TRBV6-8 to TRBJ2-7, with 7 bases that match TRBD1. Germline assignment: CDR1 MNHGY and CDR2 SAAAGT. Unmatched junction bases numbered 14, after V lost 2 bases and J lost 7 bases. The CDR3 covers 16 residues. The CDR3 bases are TGTGCCAGCAGTTACCCCGGGACAGAGGAAGAGTTGGAGCAGTACTTC. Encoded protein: CASSYPGTEEELEQYF.

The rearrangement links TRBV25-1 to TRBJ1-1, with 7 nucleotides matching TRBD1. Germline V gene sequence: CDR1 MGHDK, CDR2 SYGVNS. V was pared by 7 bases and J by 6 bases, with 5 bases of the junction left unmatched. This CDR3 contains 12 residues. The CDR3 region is CASKLTGSEAFF. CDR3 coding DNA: TGTGCCAGCAAATTGACAGGGTCTGAAGCTTTCTTT.

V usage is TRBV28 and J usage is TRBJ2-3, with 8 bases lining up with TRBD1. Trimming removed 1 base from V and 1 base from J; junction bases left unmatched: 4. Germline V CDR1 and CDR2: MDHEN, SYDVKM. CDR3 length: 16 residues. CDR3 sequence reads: CASSLFRGPGTDTQYF. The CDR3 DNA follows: TGTGCCAGCAGTTTATTCAGGGGGCCAGGCACAGATACGCAGTATTTT.

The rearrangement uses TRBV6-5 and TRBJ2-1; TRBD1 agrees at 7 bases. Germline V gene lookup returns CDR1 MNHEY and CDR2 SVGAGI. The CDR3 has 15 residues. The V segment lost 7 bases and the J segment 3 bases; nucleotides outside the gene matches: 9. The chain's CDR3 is CASTQTGVGYNEQFF. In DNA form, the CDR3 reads TGTGCCAGCACCCAAACAGGGGTGGGCTACAATGAGCAGTTCTTC.

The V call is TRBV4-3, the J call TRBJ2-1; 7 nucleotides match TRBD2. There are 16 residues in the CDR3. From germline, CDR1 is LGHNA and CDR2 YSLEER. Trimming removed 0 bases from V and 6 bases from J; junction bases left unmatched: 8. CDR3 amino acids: CASSQDTWRESNEQFF. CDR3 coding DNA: TGCGCCAGCAGCCAAGATACTTGGCGGGAGAGCAATGAGCAGTTCTTC.

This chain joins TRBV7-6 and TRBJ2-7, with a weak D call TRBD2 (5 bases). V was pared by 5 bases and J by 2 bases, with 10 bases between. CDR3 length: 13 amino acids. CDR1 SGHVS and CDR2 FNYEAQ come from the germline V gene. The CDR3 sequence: CASSPREPYEQYF. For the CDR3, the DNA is TGTGCCAGCAGCCCTCGGGAACCCTACGAGCAGTACTTC.

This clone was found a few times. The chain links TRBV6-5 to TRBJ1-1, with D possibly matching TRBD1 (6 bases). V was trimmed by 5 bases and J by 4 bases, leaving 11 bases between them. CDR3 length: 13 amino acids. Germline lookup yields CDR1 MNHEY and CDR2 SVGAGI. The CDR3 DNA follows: TGTGCCAGCAGTCACAGGGTTCTCACTGAAGCTTTCTTT. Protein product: CASSHRVLTEAFF.

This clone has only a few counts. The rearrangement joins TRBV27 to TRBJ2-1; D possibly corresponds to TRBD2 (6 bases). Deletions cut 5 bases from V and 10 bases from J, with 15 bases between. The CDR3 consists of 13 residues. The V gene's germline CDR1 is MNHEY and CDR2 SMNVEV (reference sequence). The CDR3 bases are TGTGCCAGCAGTCCTTACCCGGGGGTCGAGCAGTTCTTC. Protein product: CASSPYPGVEQFF.

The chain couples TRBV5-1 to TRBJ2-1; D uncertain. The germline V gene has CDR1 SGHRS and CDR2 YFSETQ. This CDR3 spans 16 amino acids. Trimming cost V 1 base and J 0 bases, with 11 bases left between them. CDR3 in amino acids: CASSLLEYSSYNEQFF. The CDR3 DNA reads TGCGCCAGCAGCTTGTTGGAGTATAGCTCCTACAATGAGCAGTTCTTC.

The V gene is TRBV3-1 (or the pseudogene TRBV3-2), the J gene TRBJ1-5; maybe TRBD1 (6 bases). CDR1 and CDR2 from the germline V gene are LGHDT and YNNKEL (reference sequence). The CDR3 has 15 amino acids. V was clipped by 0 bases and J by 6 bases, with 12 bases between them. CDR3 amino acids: CASSQDAGESQPQHF. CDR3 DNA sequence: TGTGCCAGCAGCCAAGATGCAGGGGAGAGTCAGCCCCAGCATTTT.

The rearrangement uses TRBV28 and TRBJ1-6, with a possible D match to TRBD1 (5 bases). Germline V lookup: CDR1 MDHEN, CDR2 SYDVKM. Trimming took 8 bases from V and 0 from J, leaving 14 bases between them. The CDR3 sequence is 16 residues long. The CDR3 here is CASSAPQGSYNSPLHF. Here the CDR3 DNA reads TGTGCCAGCTCAGCCCCTCAGGGCTCCTATAATTCACCCCTCCACTTT.

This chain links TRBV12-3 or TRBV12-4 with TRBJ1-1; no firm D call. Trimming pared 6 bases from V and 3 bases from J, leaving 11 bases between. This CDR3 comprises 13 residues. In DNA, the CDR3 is TGTGCCAGCAGCCCACCCGGGGACACTGAAGCTTTCTTT. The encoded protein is CASSPPGDTEAFF.

This CDR3 is CASSSGSVTDTQYF. As DNA, the CDR3 is TGTGCCAGCAGTAGCGGGAGTGTCACAGATACGCAGTATTTT. The genes are TRBV6-2 or TRBV6-3 and TRBJ2-3; TRBD2 aligns across 8 bases. Per the germline V gene, CDR1 is MNHEY and CDR2 is SVGEGT. The CDR3 covers 14 residues. J gave up 2 bases and V 5 bases, and 3 bases lay outside the gene matches.

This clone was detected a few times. The CDR3 here is CASSAANYGYTF. The CDR3, as DNA: TGTGCCAGCAGCGCAGCTAACTATGGCTACACCTTC. This chain connects TRBV14 to TRBJ1-2, with no clear D. The CDR3 spans 12 residues. Between the trimmed V and J ends, which lost 5 bases and 0 bases, there was a span of 4 bases. Germline CDR1 and CDR2: SGHDN and FVKESK.

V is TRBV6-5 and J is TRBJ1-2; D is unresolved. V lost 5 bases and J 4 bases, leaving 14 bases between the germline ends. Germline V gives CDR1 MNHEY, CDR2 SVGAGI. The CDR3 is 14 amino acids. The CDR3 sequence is CASSPPWESYGYTF. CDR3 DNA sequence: TGTGCCAGCAGTCCACCATGGGAGTCCTATGGCTACACCTTC.

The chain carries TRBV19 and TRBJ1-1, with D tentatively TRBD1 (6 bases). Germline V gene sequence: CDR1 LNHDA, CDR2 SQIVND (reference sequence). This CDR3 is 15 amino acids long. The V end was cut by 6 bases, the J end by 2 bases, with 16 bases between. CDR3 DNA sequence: TGTGCCAGTAGAGGTGGGACAAGTGGTAACACTGAAGCTTTCTTT. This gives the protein CASRGGTSGNTEAFF. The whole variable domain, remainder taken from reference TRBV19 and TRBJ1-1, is DGGITQSPKYLFRKEGQNVTLSCEQNLNHDAMYWYRQDPGQGLRLIYYSQIVNDFQKGDIAEGYSVSREKKESFPLTVTSAQKNPTAFYLCASRGGTSGNTEAFFGQGTRLTVV.

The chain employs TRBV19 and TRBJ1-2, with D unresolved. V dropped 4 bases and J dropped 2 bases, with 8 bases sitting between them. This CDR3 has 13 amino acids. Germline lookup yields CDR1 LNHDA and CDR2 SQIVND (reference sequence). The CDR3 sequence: CASSSRVNYGYTF. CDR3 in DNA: TGTGCCAGTAGTAGCCGAGTGAACTATGGCTACACCTTC.

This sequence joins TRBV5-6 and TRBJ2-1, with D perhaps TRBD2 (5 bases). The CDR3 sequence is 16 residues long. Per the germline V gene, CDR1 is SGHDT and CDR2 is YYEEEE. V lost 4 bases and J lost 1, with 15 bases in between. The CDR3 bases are TGTGCCAGCAGCCGCCGGCTCCAGCGGTCCTACAATGAGCAGTTCTTC. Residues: CASSRRLQRSYNEQFF.

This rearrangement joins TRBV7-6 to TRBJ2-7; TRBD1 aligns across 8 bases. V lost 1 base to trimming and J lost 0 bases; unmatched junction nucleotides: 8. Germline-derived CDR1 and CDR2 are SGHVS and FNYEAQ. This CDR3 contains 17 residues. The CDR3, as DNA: TGTGCCAGCAGCTTAGATACAGGGGGAGGTTTCTCCTACGAGCAGTACTTC. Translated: CASSLDTGGGFSYEQYF. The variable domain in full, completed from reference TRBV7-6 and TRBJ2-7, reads GAGVSQSPRYKVTKRGQDVALRCDPISGHVSLYWYRQALGQGPEFLTYFNYEAQQDKSGLPNDRFSAERPEGSISTLTIQRTEQRDSAMYRCASSLDTGGGFSYEQYFGPGTRLTVT.

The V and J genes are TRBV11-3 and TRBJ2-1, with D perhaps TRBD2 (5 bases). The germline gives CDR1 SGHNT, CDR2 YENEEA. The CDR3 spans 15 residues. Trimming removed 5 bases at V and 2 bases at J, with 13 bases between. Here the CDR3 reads CASSRRTGTYNEQFF. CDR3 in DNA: TGTGCCAGCAGCCGACGGACGGGGACCTACAATGAGCAGTTCTTC.

The CDR3 DNA reads TGTGCCAGCAGCTTAACTACAGGGGACAATGAGCAGTTCTTC. Translated: CASSLTTGDNEQFF. This chain joins TRBV7-9 and TRBJ2-1; TRBD1 aligns across 7 bases. The V and J ends lost 2 bases and 5 bases, in that order; junction bases with no gene match: 3. Germline values: CDR1 SEHNR, CDR2 FQNEAQ (reference sequence). CDR3 length: 14 amino acids.

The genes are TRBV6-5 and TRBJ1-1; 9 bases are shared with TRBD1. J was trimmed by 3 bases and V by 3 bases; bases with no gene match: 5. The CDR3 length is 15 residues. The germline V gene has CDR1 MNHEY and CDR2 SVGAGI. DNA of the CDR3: TGTGCCAGCAGTTATACCCGACAGGGGGACACTGAAGCTTTCTTT. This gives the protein CASSYTRQGDTEAFF.

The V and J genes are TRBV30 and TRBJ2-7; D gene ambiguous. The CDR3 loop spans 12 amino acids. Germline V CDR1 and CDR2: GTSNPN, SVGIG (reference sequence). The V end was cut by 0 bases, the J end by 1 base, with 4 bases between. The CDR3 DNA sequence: TGTGCCTGGAGTGTACTTTCCTACGAGCAGTACTTC. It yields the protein CAWSVLSYEQYF.

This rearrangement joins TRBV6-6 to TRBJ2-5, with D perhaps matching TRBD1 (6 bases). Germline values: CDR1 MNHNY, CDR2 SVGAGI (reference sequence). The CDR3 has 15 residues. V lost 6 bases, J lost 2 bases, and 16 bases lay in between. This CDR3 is CASSPIRQVQETQYF. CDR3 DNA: TGTGCCAGCAGCCCTATTAGACAGGTTCAAGAGACCCAGTACTTC.

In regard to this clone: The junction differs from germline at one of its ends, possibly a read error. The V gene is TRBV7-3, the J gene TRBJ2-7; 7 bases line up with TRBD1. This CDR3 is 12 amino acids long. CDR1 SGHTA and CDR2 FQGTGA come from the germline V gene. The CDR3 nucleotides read TGTGCCAGCAGCCAAGGGGAAGGACAGGAGAACTTC. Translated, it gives CASSQGEGQENF.